Listed here are 18 T cell receptor beta chains from one sample, sequenced in a study of OX40 agonist ivuxolimab in advanced cancers. The table came from immunoSEQ multiplex PCR; TCRdb's copy has only in-frame clones and leaves some out. The table includes fewer than 70,000 clones, around 80% detected once. Sequences were derived from CD4+ or CD8+ T cells sorted from blood, sampled in a trial of the OX40 agonist ivuxolimab. These receptors were taken from an adult with an advanced solid tumor such as melanoma, head and neck, liver or kidney cancer.

The V gene is TRBV28, the J gene TRBJ2-7; 10 bases match TRBD1. Trimming took 6 bases from V and 4 from J; bases not matched to a gene: 6. CDR1 MDHEN and CDR2 SYDVKM come from the germline V gene. The CDR3 sequence is 14 residues long. The CDR3 loop is CASRPGQGMYEQYF. For the CDR3, the DNA is TGTGCCAGCAGACCGGGACAGGGGATGTACGAGCAGTACTTC. Full variable domain (rest looked up from reference TRBV28 and TRBJ2-7): DVKVTQSSRYLVKRTGEKVFLECVQDMDHENMFWYRQDPGLGLRLIYFSYDVKMKEKGDIPEGYSVSREKKERFSLILESASTNQTSMYLCASRPGQGMYEQYFGPGTRLTVT.

The rearrangement joins TRBV5-5 to TRBJ1-5; possibly TRBD1 for D (6 bases). Per germline, CDR1 SGHKS and CDR2 YYEKEE (reference sequence). This CDR3 has 16 residues. The V gene lost 4 bases and the J gene lost 2 bases, with 16 bases spanning the gap. The chain's CDR3 is CASSREGGGGNQPQHF. The CDR3 nucleotides are TGTGCCAGCAGCCGGGAGGGGGGAGGAGGCAATCAGCCCCAGCATTTT.

The V call is TRBV18, the J call TRBJ2-7; D is unresolved. Germline CDR1 KGHSH, CDR2 LQKENI. Trimming pared 4 bases from V and 0 bases from J, leaving 16 bases between. The CDR3 spans 16 residues. The CDR3 sequence: CASSLTASETSYEQYF. The CDR3 DNA follows: TGTGCCAGCTCACTCACAGCCTCAGAGACCTCCTACGAGCAGTACTTC.

V usage is TRBV5-1 and J usage is TRBJ2-5; 13 bases agree with TRBD2. Germline V lookup: CDR1 SGHRS, CDR2 YFSETQ. This CDR3 contains 14 residues. The V segment lost 4 bases and the J segment 9 bases; nucleotides outside the gene matches: 6. CDR3: CASSKWTSGSPQYF. In nucleotides, the CDR3 is TGCGCCAGCAGCAAGTGGACTAGCGGGAGCCCCCAGTACTTC.

The genes are TRBV19 and TRBJ2-1, with D maybe TRBD2 (5 bases). This CDR3 is 12 amino acids long. Germline loops: CDR1 LNHDA, CDR2 SQIVND (reference sequence). V was cut by 10 bases and J by 8 bases, with 15 bases left in between. CDR3 loop: CATRGELHEQFF. The CDR3 nucleotides read TGTGCCACCCGGGGAGAATTGCATGAGCAGTTCTTC.

CDR3 loop: CASSESPAGTDTQYF. The CDR3 DNA reads as TGCGCCAGCAGTGAGTCTCCAGCGGGGACAGATACGCAGTATTTT. The chain carries TRBV10-1 and TRBJ2-3; the match to TRBD2 covers 7 bases. Germline CDR1 and CDR2: WNHNN and SYGVQD (reference sequence). V was pared by 0 bases and J by 3 bases, with 3 bases of the junction left unmatched. The CDR3 covers 15 residues.

This clone was observed a few times. The chain couples TRBV7-2 to TRBJ2-1, with no clear D. The germline V and J ends were trimmed by 1 base and 0 bases, with 7 bases remaining between them. The CDR3 runs 15 residues. Germline CDR1 reads SGHTA; CDR2 reads FQGNSA. The CDR3 nucleotides are TGTGCCAGCAGCTTAGGGTCCAGCTCCTACAATGAGCAGTTCTTC. Its translation is CASSLGSSSYNEQFF.

The chain uses TRBV19 and TRBJ2-2, with D possibly matching TRBD2 (6 bases). The CDR3 contains 17 residues. Germline values: CDR1 LNHDA, CDR2 SQIVND (reference sequence). Trimming cost V 1 base and J 2 bases, with 14 bases left between them. The CDR3 sequence is CASSIGLGRGNTGELFF. Here the CDR3 DNA reads TGTGCCAGTAGTATAGGTTTGGGGCGGGGCAACACCGGGGAGCTGTTTTTT.

The CDR3 loop reads CASSYWGQGANTGELFF. CDR3 bases: TGTGCCAGCAGCTACTGGGGACAGGGGGCGAACACCGGGGAGCTGTTTTTT. The J gene is TRBJ2-2, the V gene TRBV7-9; 11 positions match TRBD1. Germline loops: CDR1 SEHNR, CDR2 FQNEAQ (reference sequence). This CDR3 is 17 amino acids long. J was trimmed by 0 bases and V by 4 bases; bases with no gene match: 4.

This clone was detected once. This sequence joins TRBV4-3 and TRBJ1-2, with D uncertain. V dropped 8 bases and J dropped 4 bases, with 20 bases sitting between them. Per the germline V gene, CDR1 is LGHNA and CDR2 is YSLEER. This CDR3 has 15 residues. CDR3 loop: CASSRAPSGGYGYTF. Written as DNA, the CDR3 is TGCGCCAGCTCCCGGGCCCCCTCAGGAGGCTATGGCTACACCTTC.

This rearrangement joins TRBV7-2 to TRBJ1-3; D not certain. The germline CDR1 and CDR2 sequences are SGHTA and FQGNSA. Trimming took off 5 bases at V and 0 bases at J, with 14 bases between the two ends. This CDR3 region has 16 residues. CDR3 amino acids: CASSQNGRSSGNTIYF. The CDR3 region has the DNA TGTGCCAGCAGCCAAAATGGACGTAGCTCTGGAAACACCATATATTTT. The whole variable domain, filled in from reference TRBV7-2 and TRBJ1-3, reads GAGVSQSPSNKVTEKGKDVELRCDPISGHTALYWYRQSLGQGLEFLIYFQGNSAPDKSGLPSDRFSAERTGGSVSTLTIQRTQQEDSAVYLCASSQNGRSSGNTIYFGEGSWLTVV.

This rearrangement joins TRBV2 to TRBJ2-7; no firm D call. The CDR3 is made up of 13 amino acids. V shed 9 bases and J shed 0 bases, with 12 bases lying between them. The germline V gene has CDR1 SNHLY and CDR2 FYNNEI. The CDR3 nucleotides read TGTGCCAGAGCTGGACCTCCCTCCTACGAGCAGTACTTC. Amino acids: CARAGPPSYEQYF.

The chain recombines TRBV5-4 with TRBJ2-5, with 12 bases matching TRBD2. The CDR3 runs 16 residues. V lost 3 bases to trimming and J lost 5 bases; unmatched junction nucleotides: 8. CDR1 is SGHNT and CDR2 is YYREEE in the germline V gene (reference sequence). This chain's CDR3 is CASSSSGRASGETQYF. CDR3 DNA: TGTGCCAGCAGCTCTAGCGGGAGGGCCTCTGGGGAGACCCAGTACTTC.

J is TRBJ2-5 and V is TRBV5-5; the D call may be TRBD1 or TRBD2 (5 bases each). CDR3 length: 13 residues. V was cut by 0 bases and J by 5 bases, with 8 bases left in between. Germline CDR1 SGHKS, CDR2 YYEKEE (reference sequence). In DNA, the CDR3 is TGTGCCAGCAGCTTGGCCAGGGAGGAGACCCAGTACTTC. Encoded protein: CASSLAREETQYF.

This chain joins TRBV30 and TRBJ1-2; 7 bases fit TRBD1. V lost 0 bases and J lost 6; bases outside the gene matches: 4. Germline CDR1 and CDR2: GTSNPN and SVGIG (reference sequence). The CDR3 loop spans 13 amino acids. The DNA for the CDR3 is TGTGCCTGGAGTGTAAAGGGGGCAAATGGCTACACCTTC. This gives the protein CAWSVKGANGYTF.

This chain joins TRBV6-6 and TRBJ2-3; D gene unclear. With 0 bases removed from V and 0 bases from J, the gap between germline ends came to 7 bases. CDR3 length: 15 residues. Germline CDR1 MNHNY, CDR2 SVGAGI (reference sequence). CDR3 sequence (DNA): TGTGCCAGCAGTTACTCGACGCCTAGCACAGATACGCAGTATTTT. Translated: CASSYSTPSTDTQYF.

The chain combines TRBV11-2 with TRBJ2-7; D is possibly TRBD1 (5 bases). The germline V gene has CDR1 SGHAT and CDR2 FQNNGV. The CDR3 runs to 17 residues. The V end was cut by 1 base, the J end by 0 bases, with 16 bases between. The CDR3 DNA is TGTGCCAGCAGCTTAGCCCAGGGTCCTTCAAGCTCCTACGAGCAGTACTTC. This codes for CASSLAQGPSSSYEQYF.

The V and J genes are TRBV6-1 and TRBJ2-2, with D unclear. The ends were cut back, 7 bases at V and 10 bases at J, with 16 bases in the middle. Germline loops: CDR1 MNHNS, CDR2 SASEGT. The CDR3 runs 13 residues. The CDR3 protein is CASNQVRPAELFF. CDR3 DNA sequence: TGTGCCAGCAACCAAGTCAGGCCGGCGGAGCTGTTTTTT.